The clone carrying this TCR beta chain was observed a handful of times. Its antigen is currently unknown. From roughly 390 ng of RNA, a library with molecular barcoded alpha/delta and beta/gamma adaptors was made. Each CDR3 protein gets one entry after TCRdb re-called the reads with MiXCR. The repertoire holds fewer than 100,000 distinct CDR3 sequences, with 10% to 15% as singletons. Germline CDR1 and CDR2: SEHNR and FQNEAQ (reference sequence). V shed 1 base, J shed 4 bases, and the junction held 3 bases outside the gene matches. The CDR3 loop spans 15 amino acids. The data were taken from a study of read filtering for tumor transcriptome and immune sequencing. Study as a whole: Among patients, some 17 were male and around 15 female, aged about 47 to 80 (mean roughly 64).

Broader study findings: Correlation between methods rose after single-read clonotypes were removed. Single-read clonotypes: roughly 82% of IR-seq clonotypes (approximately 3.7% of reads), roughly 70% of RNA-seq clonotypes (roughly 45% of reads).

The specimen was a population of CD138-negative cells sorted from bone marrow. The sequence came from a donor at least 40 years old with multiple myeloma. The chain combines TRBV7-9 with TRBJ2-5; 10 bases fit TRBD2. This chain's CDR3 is CASSLDLAGAETQYF. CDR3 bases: TGTGCCAGCAGCTTAGATCTAGCGGGAGCAGAGACCCAGTACTTC. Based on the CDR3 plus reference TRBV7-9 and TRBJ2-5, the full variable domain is DTGVSQNPRHKITKRGQNVTFRCDPISEHNRLYWYRQTLGQGPEFLTYFQNEAQLEKSRLLSDRFSAERPKGSFSTLEIQRTEQGDSAMYLCASSLDLAGAETQYFGPGTRLLVL.